The rows below give T cell receptor beta chains drawn from one sample of a study of T cell repertoires in aging, cancer and after chemotherapy. In TCRdb, the multiplex PCR reads were re-called with MiXCR into one record per CDR3 protein. The data hold fewer than 15,000 distinct CDR3 sequences, with about 25% observed a single time. Sequences were obtained from blood. Every receptor here comes from a human donor in good health. Both conserved end residues are trimmed from each CDR3.

V	CDR3
TRBV5-6	ASSFFVATEAF
TRBV6-6	ASGGLTNEKLF
TRBV11-2	ASRNPRASGGEQY
TRBV29-1	SVLDSNNQPQH
TRBV21-1	ASSPRDRNKQPQH
TRBV7-2	ASSTRQGGDTQY
TRBV7-2	ASSLFRGGETQY
TRBV20-1	SARAGPGNTIY
TRBV5-1	ASSLDVNEKLF
TRBV7-3	ASSLYGGLDTGELF
TRBV29-1	SVVGARGEKLF
TRBV30	AWSRRPGGYTGELF
TRBV5-5	ASSQRTGNGYT
TRBV27	ASTTDLPTGELF
TRBV11-2	ASSFSGGQETQY
TRBV10-3	ATPTGEDEQY
TRBV7-3	ASSLGAGGLETQY
TRBV13	ASSLQGRSGELF
TRBV5-5	ASSLLPTVTNEKLF
TRBV20-1	SATTGPSYEQY
TRBV5-4	ASSLGLALLDEQY
TRBV20-1	SARAGGRYSPLH
TRBV15	ATSRGQGAGTVNTEAF
TRBV5-4	ASSWAGRSPTDTQY
TRBV5-1	ASSLGTVYYEQY
TRBV6-7	ASRTEASAGGPSITDTQY
TRBV2	ASSDSGGYTEAF
TRBV6-5	ASKVGTGRIEQY
TRBV10-2	ASSEWGANTEAF
TRBV12-3/TRBV12-4	ASSFLPGTGDTEAF
TRBV10-3	ASSERGSGGTGELF
TRBV7-6	ASSSNSGQIYGYT
TRBV18	ASFSDLGGTEAF